This T cell receptor (beta chain) emerged from a study of blood T cell repertoires in COVID-19. Study background: Material from acute and convalescent COVID-19 was sourced from the United States, Italy and Spain.

Germline V gene sequence: CDR1 SGHTA, CDR2 FQGNSA. V was trimmed by 0 bases and J by 6 bases, leaving 6 bases between them. The CDR3 contains 12 residues. Method: immunoSEQ multiplex PCR; TCRdb's copy keeps in-frame clones and lacks some. The table has about 100,000 clones, less than 90% seen once. This clone was recorded once. The sequencing input was peripheral blood. The rearrangement joins TRBV7-2 to TRBJ2-7; TRBD2 is a possible D gene (6 bases). This TCR was sampled from a man younger than 40 in a cohort sampled during active COVID-19. CDR3 residues: CASSLAGGEQYF. The CDR3 DNA follows: TGTGCCAGCAGCTTAGCCGGGGGCGAGCAGTACTTC.